This TCR beta chain was profiled in a study of naive and memory T cell subsets (dated by TCRdb to 2016 to 2017). In terms of the full investigation: The study applied an open-source, UMI-based TCR alpha and beta sequencing pipeline to sorted naive and memory peripheral blood T cell subsets. RNA was DNase-treated and reverse transcribed with TCR constant-region primers, mostly using SuperScript III. IgG serology results and the functional CMV T cell responses were in complete agreement.

From the second PCR step on, the TCR alpha and beta chain libraries were amplified in separate reactions. CMV status of each donor was established by measuring IFNgamma production from CD4+ T cells after fresh PBMCs were stimulated overnight with CMV viral lysate. CD4 T cells were positively selected using Miltenyi beads, after which CD8 T cells were positively selected from the CD4-negative fraction. Cells stained for CD3, CD4, CD8, CD45RA, CD27 and a live/dead dye were sorted on a BD Aria II into four subsets by CD45RA and CD27. A few healthy volunteers provided blood, and the blood of each volunteer was split into CD4 and CD8 T cells and then into four differentiation subsets. About 120 ml of peripheral blood was taken from each donor, and PBMC were separated by density-gradient centrifugation on Ficoll-Paque PLUS. The sorted cells were lysed in RLT buffer, after which RNA was extracted using a Qiagen RNeasy kit and kept at -80 degrees C.

Library method: UMI-ligation and nested PCR. The beta constant-region primer consisted of an equimolar mixture of two oligonucleotides that together covered TRBC1 and TRBC2. The ligated cDNA went through four rounds of PCR with nested alpha and beta constant-region primers together with the SP2 primer. T4 RNA ligase 1 ligated a single-stranded oligonucleotide carrying the SP2 primer and a 12-nucleotide UMI to the cDNA 3' end. The ligation reaction was incubated at 16°C for about 18-24 hours. To avoid over-amplification, PCR2 was usually performed as a SYBR Green qPCR and halted once a predetermined threshold was reached. Every purification after the first one was done using Agencourt AMPure XP magnetic beads. Libraries were quantified by Qubit and checked on a TapeStation, with a main peak expected near 650 bp. The pooled libraries were sequenced on an Illumina MiSeq using v2 2x251 paired-end kits, which usually yielded roughly 0.95-2.2 million reads per sample. Libraries were pooled at 4 nM per sample, and about 4.5-7.5% PhiX was added to improve cluster recognition. As for the original processing: V and J genes were assigned to Demultiplexor-processed FASTQ reads by Decombinator through tag matching, with a single base-pair mismatch being allowed. Collapsinator used UMIs to correct both sequencing errors and frequency errors arising from PCR heterogeneity. CDR3Translator translated TCRs and extracted CDR3s from the conserved cysteine to the FGXG phenylalanine, flagging non-productive sequences. Repertoires were subsampled to equal numbers of UMI-defined TCRs before Gini, Shannon entropy and inverse Simpson indices were calculated. Within the linear range, a power law was fitted by maximum likelihood to the distributions of clonotype abundance. On one naive CD8 sample, the pipeline and MIGEC gave similar UMI counts, unique TCR numbers and clonal distributions. The repertoires were searched for 5,500 to 7,500 CMV-associated CDR3 sequences that had been compiled from VDJdb and a published dataset. Starting from the raw public reads, TCRdb applied fastp trimming at Q25, assembled clones with MiXCR and retained in-frame beta chains. Rows are combined by CDR3 protein, so each entry shows the most common genes and DNA. TCRdb, not the original authors, processed these V and J calls. The sample table records around 110,000 distinct CDR3 sequences; roughly 32% of these occur just once. The top ten clonotypes cover approximately 0.9% of the sample.

As regards this clonotype: Its antigen target is currently unknown. Base qualities are missing; no much larger clone stands one base away.

The full study reports these points: In both CD4 and CD8 cells, the Gini index increased while Shannon and inverse Simpson diversity decreased from naive through CM, EM and EMRA. A clonotype was defined as a single alpha or beta chain sequence rather than as a paired alpha/beta receptor. RNA-based TCR counts may be influenced by expression changes linked to T cell activation and differentiation. After error correction, only a single occurrence was seen for over 90% of naive TCR sequences, so much steeper abundance distributions were produced than in memory subsets. The repertoire findings for the naive and memory subsets could not be validated against a ground truth, as none was available. A power law was followed by TCR abundance, with an exponent that differed between naive and memory subsets but was consistent across the three individuals.

CDR1 and CDR2 are drawn from the germline V gene (reference sequence): SEHNR, FQNEAQ. CDR3 length: 14 amino acids, cysteine to phenylalanine. The DNA shown is the 42-base CDR3, in frame from base 1. V is cut by 5 bases and J by 7 bases, and the space between the germline ends is 15 bases. Here the chain combines TRBV7-9 and TRBJ2-1; the D gene is possibly TRBD2, with 6 bases matching. Sequencing was carried out using central memory CD4+ T cells from blood. The cell subset or site label here, explained by the study, means: central memory, CD45RA- CD27+. This receptor was identified in a human donor in good health. CDR3 region: CASSHLGGGNEQFF. The bases are TGTGCCAGCAGCCACTTGGGAGGTGGAAATGAGCAGTTCTTC. The full variable domain, completed from the reference TRBV7-9 and TRBJ2-1 proteins outside the CDR3, reads DTGVSQNPRHKITKRGQNVTFRCDPISEHNRLYWYRQTLGQGPEFLTYFQNEAQLEKSRLLSDRFSAERPKGSFSTLEIQRTEQGDSAMYLCASSHLGGGNEQFFGPGTRLTVL.